This note documents a single TCR beta chain sequence. This clone came up once. No antigen is known for it. Per-base qualities were not stored, and no clone one base away is much larger. The library was prepared using the immunoSEQ multiplex PCR assay. The study's processing was this. To diagnose cytomegalovirus status from the catalog of TCR beta chain sequences, a statistical classification framework was built. As stored in TCRdb, this immuneACCESS dataset retains in-frame rearrangements with V and J assigned. A fraction of the clones does not appear; measured against another copy, unresolved V genes explain less than half of the discrepancy, and the remainder lacks a known reason. The V and J calls and clone size come from that table; D and trimming were worked out from the DNA. The sample table records some 210,000 clones; 80% to 90% of these occur just once. Jointly, the top ten make up about 2% of the sample.

This specimen belongs to a study of cytomegalovirus exposure and HLA in healthy donors (dated by TCRdb to the late 2010s). Background for the entire study: According to a later analysis, one platform produced both the roughly 130 validation repertoires and the roughly 660 repertoires of the first cohort. In addition to the first cohort of 500 to 850 subjects, a separate validation cohort of under 150 different subjects was used. The study aimed to test whether signatures of past pathogen exposure could be identified by cataloging public T cell receptors. High-throughput TCR immunosequencing, statistical association of individual TCRs with disease status, and machine learning were combined to predict cytomegalovirus infection status.

CDR1 SEHNR and CDR2 FQNEAQ are derived from the germline V gene (reference sequence). Measured from the cysteine to the phenylalanine, the CDR3 is 11 residues long. Kept here is only the CDR3 DNA, which spans 33 bases and is read in frame from base 1. V was cut back by 3 bases and J by 7 bases, leaving a gap of 4 bases between them. The donors were included in the validation cohort of approximately 130 subjects, a group kept apart from the roughly 610-subject first cohort. The paper as a whole reports these results and caveats: In vitro tests confirmed that three of the cytomegalovirus-associated TCR beta chains recognize cytomegalovirus antigens. The classifier was reported to diagnose cytomegalovirus status with high specificity and sensitivity in both the original cohort and the validation cohort. Of the cluster scores, approximately 94% were above 0 in a later analysis, which found that TCRs clustered in the first cohort also tended to co-occur in the roughly 130 validation repertoires. The study gave a list of under 200 TCR beta chains associated with cytomegalovirus. The validation cohort had no HLA typing available for a later analysis, so co-occurrence within that cohort was assessed over all 120 or so repertoires. According to the authors, the approach could potentially be generalized to other disease states and immunological phenotypes. Across donors, most TCR sequences were observed very rarely, whereas some public TCRs were present in many individuals.

The sequence is built from TRBV7-9 and TRBJ2-1; the D gene lacks a confident call. Sequenced: PBMCs. The sequence came from a young woman in good health and CMV-seropositive. The CDR3 in this case is CASSLSNEQFF. The nucleotide sequence is given as TGTGCCAGCAGCTTGTCGAATGAGCAGTTCTTC.